This TCR beta chain was observed in a study of shared clonotypes between healthy human individuals (dated by TCRdb to 2018 to 2021). Context from the whole study: A couple of women and a few men aged 18 to 49 years were included in the cohort. For each donor, CD4 naive and CD4 memory were each given three plates, CD8 naive was given two plates, and CD8 memory was given one plate. To estimate repertoire size and how much clonotype sharing occurs between individuals, the study deeply sequenced the blood TCR repertoires of roughly 5 healthy adults. Different laboratories and diverse techniques were used to prepare libraries and sequence TCR repertoires, to increase sequencing depth and limit assay-specific biases. Leukapheresis yielded between about 0.94 and 9.5 billion PBMCs per donor. The investigation overall reported the following: Pairwise subsampling indicated that sequencing depth was expected to affect the degree of clonotype sharing among donors. Higher generation probabilities were observed for clonotypes shared by all four sorted-subset donors than for non-shared clonotypes. Sampling was restricted to blood, and TCR repertoires in tissues likely differ from the TCR repertoires found in blood. Estimated clonotype richness was generally larger for naive than for memory subsets. The small number of donors limited the genetic and exposure-history diversity represented. Across a few donors, approximately 5% of naive CD4, approximately 3.5% of naive CD8, around 2.5% of memory CD4, and roughly 0.41% of memory CD8 clonotypes were shared. Incomplete sequencing was indicated by rarefaction of sorted-subset datasets, despite the large sequencing depth.

TCR CDR3 regions were amplified from genomic DNA by multiplex PCR using the deep immunoSEQ assay. Extracted genomic DNA from each cell subset was distributed evenly across all wells of several immunoSEQ 96-well plates, and each plate was treated as a replicate. Each replicate PCR for sorted subsets received about 180 ng genomic DNA, equal to roughly 30,000 T cell genomes. Purified libraries were measured with a Qubit 3.0 fluorometer, size-checked on a Bioanalyzer 2100, and measured again with the KAPA Library Quantification kit. Every immunoSEQ 96-well plate was sequenced on a separate single-read 150-cycle Illumina NextSeq 550 flow cell. The study's processing was this. The immunoSEQ output contained only junctional sequences without quality scores, so filtering could not match that applied to full-length reads. To assign V/J genes and CDR3, sequences were annotated against IMGT germline references using PyIR, a Python wrapper for IgBLAST v1.9. Reads were removed for weak V/J assignments (E-value above 1e-6), missing CDR3, stop codons, out-of-frame junctions, or ambiguous translated residues. V3J clonotypes were defined by identical inferred V gene, J gene, and CDR3 amino acid sequence. The percentage overlap between two repertoires was calculated by dividing the number of shared unique clonotypes by the size of the smaller repertoire. Three approaches were used to assess repertoire richness: RTK rarefaction, the Chao1 estimator, and Recon v2.1 estimates of unobserved clonotypes. Generation probabilities were computed with OLGA for all TCRbeta clonotypes obtained by the gDNA method from several donors. The table was pulled from immuneACCESS by TCRdb, which kept in-frame rearrangements only. Such tables lose some clones; where checked, under half of the loss comes from unresolved V genes, and the rest has no known cause. V, J and clone size are those of that table, while D and trimming were read from the DNA. The sample records hundreds of thousands of clones, roughly 96% of which are singletons. Of the sample, about 0.12% falls within the top ten clones.

CD8 naive samples consisted of CD45RO-negative cells that were positively selected for CCR7, yielding a CD45RA+CCR7+ population without TemRA cells. The donors were healthy, HIV-negative adults who had no recently reported acute infections or vaccinations. Every donor was a Caucasian adult residing in Nashville, Tennessee, USA. Blood was obtained by leukapheresis, after which PBMCs were separated by Ficoll-Histopaque density gradient centrifugation and cryopreserved in liquid nitrogen vapor phase. Analytical flow cytometry was used to check the purity and quantity of every magnetically sorted T cell population. From each sorted fraction, genomic DNA was isolated and quantified by UV absorbance on a Nanodrop 2000c. Turning to this clone: Which antigen it targets is not known. Base-call qualities are not available, and no considerably larger clone is one nucleotide away.

CDR1 and CDR2 are read off the germline V gene as SQVTM and ANQGSEA. From the cysteine up to the phenylalanine, the CDR3 has a length of 15 residues. Only CDR3 DNA is held: 45 bases, read in frame from base 1. V is cut by 6 bases and J by 5 bases, and the space between the germline ends is 20 bases. The rearranged chain carries TRBV29-1 and TRBJ2-1; the D region possibly corresponds to TRBD2 (6 bases align). The receptor comes from a woman aged 25 to 39 in good health. The specimen was naive CD8+ T cells sorted from blood. This specimen's cell subset or site label, per the study, means: CD45RA+CCR7+. The CDR3 protein: CSVGTGRGGNNEQFF. The nucleotide sequence is given as TGCAGCGTGGGGACCGGGAGAGGAGGGAACAATGAGCAGTTCTTC.